This T cell receptor (beta chain) was profiled in a study of blood T cells in healthy people across ages. As for the study in general: About one barcoded beta molecule was captured per two T cells (by template switching).

Russia was home to the donors, healthy Caucasian individuals aged about 6 to 90. Extraction of total RNA produced a minimum of 5.5 micrograms from each sample. The authors ran a second PCR of about 7 to 11 cycles using a sample-barcoded 5' primer and a J-beta primer mix. In TCRdb, the 5' RACE reads were re-called with MiXCR into one record per CDR3 protein. Of some 670,000 distinct CDR3 sequences listed, more than 45% are singletons. Trimming removed 5 bases from V and 4 bases from J; junction bases left unmatched: 16. From germline, CDR1 is MNHEY and CDR2 SMNVEV (reference sequence). This CDR3 comprises 18 residues.

Sequencing input: blood. The source of this sequence is an elderly woman in good health. V and J are TRBV27 and TRBJ2-3; 9 bases are shared with TRBD2. CDR3 in DNA: TGTGCCAGCAGTCTCCGCCCGAATGTAGCGGGAGTTGCAGATACGCAGTATTTT. It specifies CASSLRPNVAGVADTQYF.